The present T cell receptor beta chain was sequenced within a study of blood T cell repertoires in COVID-19. Study details: PBMCs, B-cell-depleted T cells, or T cells provided the cDNA or gDNA that made up the material.

Sequenced by immunoSEQ multiplex PCR; TCRdb stores in-frame clones only, minus some. Of about 260,000 clones in the sample, more than 75% were seen once. Trimming removed 5 bases from V and 7 bases from J; junction bases left unmatched: 9. The CDR3 has 14 residues. The germline V gene has CDR1 MNHEY and CDR2 SVGAGI. Specimen: peripheral blood. This receptor was identified in a man in his forties or fifties with active or convalescent COVID-19. This sequence joins TRBV6-5 and TRBJ1-2, with 8 nucleotides matching TRBD1. The CDR3 is CASSPTGGRGGYTF. The CDR3 DNA reads TGTGCCAGCAGTCCAACAGGGGGTCGTGGTGGCTACACCTTC.